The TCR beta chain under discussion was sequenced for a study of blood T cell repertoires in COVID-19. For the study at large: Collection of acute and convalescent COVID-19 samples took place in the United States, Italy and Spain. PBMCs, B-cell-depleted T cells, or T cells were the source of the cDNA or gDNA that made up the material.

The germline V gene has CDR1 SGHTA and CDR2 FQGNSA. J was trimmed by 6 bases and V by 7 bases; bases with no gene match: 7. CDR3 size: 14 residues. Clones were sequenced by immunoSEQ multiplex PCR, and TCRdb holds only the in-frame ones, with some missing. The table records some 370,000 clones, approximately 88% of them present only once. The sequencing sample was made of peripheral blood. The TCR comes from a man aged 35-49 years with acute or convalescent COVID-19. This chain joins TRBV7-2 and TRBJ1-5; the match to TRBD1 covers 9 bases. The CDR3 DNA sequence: TGTGCCAGCAACTCGGGACAGGGTAGTCAGCCCCAGCATTTT. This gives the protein CASNSGQGSQPQHF.